This TCR beta chain was sequenced during a study of shared clonotypes between healthy human individuals. Study findings and constraints: Clonotypes shared by all four sorted-subset donors had higher generation probabilities than non-shared clonotypes.

Remarks on this clone: Its antigen remains unknown.

The CDR3 is 15 amino acids. The germline CDR1 and CDR2 sequences are SGDLS and YYNGEE. V trimming: 3 bases; J trimming: 5 bases; junction bases outside the gene matches: 8. Terminally differentiated effector memory CD45RA+ cells were left out of the naive CD8 fraction, which was CD45RO-negative and positively selected for CCR7. Libraries were prepared by immunoSEQ multiplex PCR; TCRdb keeps only in-frame clonotypes and omits some of them. Of under 2,000,000 clones listed, about 95% are singletons. The source of this sequence is a man younger than 30 in good health. The rearrangement joins TRBV9 to TRBJ2-5; 9 bases are a match to TRBD2. What was sequenced was naive CD8+ T cells sorted from blood. CDR3 in amino acids: CASSAGTSSGETQYF. The DNA for the CDR3 is TGTGCCAGCAGCGCCGGGACTAGCTCGGGTGAGACCCAGTACTTC.